The 4 T cell receptor beta chains below were found in one sample sequenced in a study of OX40 agonist ivuxolimab in advanced cancers. Repertoires were generated with immunoSEQ multiplex PCR, while TCRdb's copy carries only in-frame clones and drops some. Of 25,000 to 35,000 clones listed, around four fifths were seen once; the top ten hold around 10%. The sample was CD4+ or CD8+ T cells sorted from blood, taken in a trial of the OX40 agonist ivuxolimab. Receptors were obtained from an adult with an advanced solid tumor such as melanoma, head and neck, liver or kidney cancer.

This clone appeared a few times. This chain connects TRBV4-3 to TRBJ2-3; D not certain. Trimming left V 0 bases short and J 4 bases short, with 11 bases between. This CDR3 has 15 residues. Looked up from germline, CDR1 is LGHNA and CDR2 is YSLEER. This CDR3 is CASSQDRAFADTQYF. The CDR3, as DNA: TGCGCCAGCAGCCAAGATCGTGCATTTGCAGATACGCAGTATTTT.

The chain is built from TRBV7-3 and TRBJ2-2; D possibly corresponds to TRBD2 (5 bases). Per the germline V gene, CDR1 is SGHTA and CDR2 is FQGTGA. V was pared by 3 bases and J by 3 bases, with 11 bases between. This CDR3 spans 15 amino acids. The DNA of the CDR3 is TGTGCCAGCAGCTTGGGTCCGGGGTACACCGGGGAGCTGTTTTTT. Amino acids: CASSLGPGYTGELFF.

A single count supports this clone. V is TRBV6-6 and J is TRBJ2-7, with D possibly being TRBD1 (5 bases). The CDR3 spans 16 residues. V dropped 4 bases and J dropped 6 bases, with 22 bases sitting between them. Germline V CDR1 and CDR2: MNHNY, SVGAGI (reference sequence). Written as DNA, the CDR3 is TGTGCCAGCAGTTCCTCACCACAGGTTCCTCCTAGCGAGCAGTACTTC. The encoded protein is CASSSSPQVPPSEQYF.

The rearrangement uses TRBV1 and TRBJ2-5; the listed D gene, TRBD2, was not tested against the DNA. TRBV1 corresponds to a pseudogene. The length of the CDR3 is 17 residues. CDR3 sequence: CTSSQDVRGAPQETQYF. For the CDR3, the DNA is TGCACCAGCAGCCAAGATGTACGGGGGGCGCCCCAAGAGACCCAGTACTTC.